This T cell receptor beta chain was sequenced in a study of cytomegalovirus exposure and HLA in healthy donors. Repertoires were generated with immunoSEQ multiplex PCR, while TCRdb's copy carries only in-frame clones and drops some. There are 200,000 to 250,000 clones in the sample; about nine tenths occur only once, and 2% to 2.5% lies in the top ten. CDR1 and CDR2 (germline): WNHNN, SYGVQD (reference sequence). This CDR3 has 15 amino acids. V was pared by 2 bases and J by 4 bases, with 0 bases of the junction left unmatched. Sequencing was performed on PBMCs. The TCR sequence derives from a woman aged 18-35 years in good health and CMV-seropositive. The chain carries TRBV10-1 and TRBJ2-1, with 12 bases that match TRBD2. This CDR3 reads CASSEGLAGYNEQFF. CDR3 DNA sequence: TGCGCCAGCAGTGAGGGACTAGCGGGGTACAATGAGCAGTTCTTC.